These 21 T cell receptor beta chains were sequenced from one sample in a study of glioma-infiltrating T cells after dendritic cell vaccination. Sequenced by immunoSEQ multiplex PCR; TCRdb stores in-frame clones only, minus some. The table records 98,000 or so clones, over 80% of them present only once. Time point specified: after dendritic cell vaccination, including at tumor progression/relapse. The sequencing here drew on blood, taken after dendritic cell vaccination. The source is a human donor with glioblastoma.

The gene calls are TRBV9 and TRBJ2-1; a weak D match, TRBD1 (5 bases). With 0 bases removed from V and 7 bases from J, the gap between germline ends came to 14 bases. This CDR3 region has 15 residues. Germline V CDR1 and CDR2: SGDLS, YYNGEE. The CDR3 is CASSVVSGAQNEQFF. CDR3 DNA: TGTGCCAGCAGCGTAGTTAGTGGGGCGCAGAATGAGCAGTTCTTC.

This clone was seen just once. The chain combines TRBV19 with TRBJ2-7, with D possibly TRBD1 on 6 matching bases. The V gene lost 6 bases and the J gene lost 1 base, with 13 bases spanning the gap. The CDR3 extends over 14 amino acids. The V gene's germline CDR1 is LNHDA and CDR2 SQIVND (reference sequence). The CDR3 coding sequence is TGTGCCAGTAGCTCCAGGGGAGTGTCCTACGAGCAGTACTTC. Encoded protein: CASSSRGVSYEQYF. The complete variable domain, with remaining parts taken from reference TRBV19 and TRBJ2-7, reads DGGITQSPKYLFRKEGQNVTLSCEQNLNHDAMYWYRQDPGQGLRLIYYSQIVNDFQKGDIAEGYSVSREKKESFPLTVTSAQKNPTAFYLCASSSRGVSYEQYFGPGTRLTVT.

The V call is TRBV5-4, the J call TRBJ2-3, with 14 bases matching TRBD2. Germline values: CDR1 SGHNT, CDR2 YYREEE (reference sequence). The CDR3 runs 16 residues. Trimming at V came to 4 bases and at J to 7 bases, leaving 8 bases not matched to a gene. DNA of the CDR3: TGTGCCAGCAGCCCAAGGACTAGCGGGGGGACAAATACGCAGTATTTT. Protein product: CASSPRTSGGTNTQYF.

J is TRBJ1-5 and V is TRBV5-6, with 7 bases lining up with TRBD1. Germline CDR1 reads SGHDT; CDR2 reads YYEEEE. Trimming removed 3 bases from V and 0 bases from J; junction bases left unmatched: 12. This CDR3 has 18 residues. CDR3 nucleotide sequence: TGTGCCAGCAGCTCCTACCGGACAGGAGATTATAGCAATCAGCCCCAGCATTTT. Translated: CASSSYRTGDYSNQPQHF.

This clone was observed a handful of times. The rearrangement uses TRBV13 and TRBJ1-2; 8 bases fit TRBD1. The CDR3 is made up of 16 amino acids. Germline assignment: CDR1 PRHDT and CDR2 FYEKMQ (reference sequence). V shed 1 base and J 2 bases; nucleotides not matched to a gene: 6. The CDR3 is CASSLEGTGENYGYTF. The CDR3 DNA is TGTGCCAGCAGCTTAGAGGGGACAGGAGAAAACTATGGCTACACCTTC.

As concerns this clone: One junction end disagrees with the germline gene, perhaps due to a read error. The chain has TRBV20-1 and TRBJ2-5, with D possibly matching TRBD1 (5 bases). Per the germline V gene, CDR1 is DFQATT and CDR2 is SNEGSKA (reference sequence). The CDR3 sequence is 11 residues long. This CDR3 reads CSAKGASDLHF. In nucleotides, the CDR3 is TGCAGTGCTAAAGGGGCATCGGACCTTCACTTC.

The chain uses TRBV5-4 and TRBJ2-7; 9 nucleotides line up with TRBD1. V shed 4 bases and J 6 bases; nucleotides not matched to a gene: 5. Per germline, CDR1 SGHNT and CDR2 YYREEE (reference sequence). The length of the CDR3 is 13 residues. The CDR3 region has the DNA TGTGCCAGCAGCCTTGGGACAGGGATCGAGCAGTACTTC. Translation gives CASSLGTGIEQYF.

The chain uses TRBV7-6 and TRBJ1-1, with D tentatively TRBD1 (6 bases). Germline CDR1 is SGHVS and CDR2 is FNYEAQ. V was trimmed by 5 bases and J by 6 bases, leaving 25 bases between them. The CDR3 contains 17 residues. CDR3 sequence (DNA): TGTGCCAGCAGCCCCAACCCCGACAGGCCGCAGGACGCTGAAGCTTTCTTT. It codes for CASSPNPDRPQDAEAFF.

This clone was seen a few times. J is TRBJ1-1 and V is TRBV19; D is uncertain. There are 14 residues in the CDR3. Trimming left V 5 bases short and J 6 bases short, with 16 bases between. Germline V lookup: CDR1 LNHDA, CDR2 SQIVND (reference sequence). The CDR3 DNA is TGTGCCAGTAGTGCCCGGGGAGGGTGGGCTGAAGCTTTCTTT. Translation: CASSARGGWAEAFF.

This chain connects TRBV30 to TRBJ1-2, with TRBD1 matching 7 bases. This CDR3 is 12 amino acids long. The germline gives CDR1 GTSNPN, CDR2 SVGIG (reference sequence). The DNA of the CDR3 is TGTGGCGGTAGACAGGGTCATTATGGCTACACCTTC. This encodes CGGRQGHYGYTF.

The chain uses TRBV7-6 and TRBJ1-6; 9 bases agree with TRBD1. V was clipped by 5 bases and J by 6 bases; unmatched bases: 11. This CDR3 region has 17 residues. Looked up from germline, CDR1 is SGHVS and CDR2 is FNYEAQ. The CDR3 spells CASSPRDRDLSNSPLHF. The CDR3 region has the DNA TGTGCCAGCAGCCCCCGGGACAGGGACCTGTCTAATTCACCCCTCCACTTT.

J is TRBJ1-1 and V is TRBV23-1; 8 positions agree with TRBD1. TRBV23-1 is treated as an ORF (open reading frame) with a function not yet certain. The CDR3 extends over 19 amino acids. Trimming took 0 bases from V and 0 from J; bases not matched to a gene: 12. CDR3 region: CASSQSRPQGAILNTEAFF. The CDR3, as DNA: TGCGCCAGCAGTCAATCCCGCCCGCAGGGGGCCATCCTGAACACTGAAGCTTTCTTT.

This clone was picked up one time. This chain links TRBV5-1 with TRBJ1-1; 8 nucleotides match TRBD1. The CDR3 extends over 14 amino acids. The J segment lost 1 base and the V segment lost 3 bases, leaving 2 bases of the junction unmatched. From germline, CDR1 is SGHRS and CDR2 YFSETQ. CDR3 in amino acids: CASSWTGTNTEAFF. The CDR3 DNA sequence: TGCGCCAGCAGCTGGACAGGGACGAACACTGAAGCTTTCTTT.

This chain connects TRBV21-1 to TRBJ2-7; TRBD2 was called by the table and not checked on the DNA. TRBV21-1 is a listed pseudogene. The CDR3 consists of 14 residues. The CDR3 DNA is TGTGCCAGCAGGAGGGGACTAGTTGAGAACGAGCAGTACTTC. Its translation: CASRRGLVENEQYF.

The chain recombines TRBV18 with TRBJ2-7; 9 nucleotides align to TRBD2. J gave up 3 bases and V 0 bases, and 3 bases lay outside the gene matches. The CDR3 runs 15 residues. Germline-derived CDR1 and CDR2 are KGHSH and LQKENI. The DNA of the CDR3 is TGTGCCAGCTCACCACCGGGACTAGCAATCTACGAGCAGTACTTC. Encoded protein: CASSPPGLAIYEQYF.

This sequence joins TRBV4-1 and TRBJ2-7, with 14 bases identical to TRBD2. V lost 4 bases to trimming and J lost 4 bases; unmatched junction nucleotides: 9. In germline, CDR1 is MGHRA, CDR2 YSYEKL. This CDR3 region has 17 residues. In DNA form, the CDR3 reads TGCGCCAGCAGCCCTCCAGGACTAGCGGGGGGCTCTTACGAGCAGTACTTC. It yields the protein CASSPPGLAGGSYEQYF.

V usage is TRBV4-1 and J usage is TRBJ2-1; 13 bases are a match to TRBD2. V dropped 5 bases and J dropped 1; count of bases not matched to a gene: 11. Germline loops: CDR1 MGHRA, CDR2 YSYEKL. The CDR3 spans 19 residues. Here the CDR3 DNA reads TGCGCCAGCAGCTCTGGGGGACTAGCGGGGATTGATTCCTACAATGAGCAGTTCTTC. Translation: CASSSGGLAGIDSYNEQFF.

In DNA form, the CDR3 reads TGTGCCGGAGCGGGGGGCCTCACAGATACGCAGTATTTT. Residues: CAGAGGLTDTQYF. The V gene is TRBV30, the J gene TRBJ2-3; 9 bases line up with TRBD2. Germline V gene sequence: CDR1 GTSNPN, CDR2 SVGIG (reference sequence). Trimming cost V 8 bases and J 2 bases; bases outside gene matches: 5. CDR3 length: 13 residues.

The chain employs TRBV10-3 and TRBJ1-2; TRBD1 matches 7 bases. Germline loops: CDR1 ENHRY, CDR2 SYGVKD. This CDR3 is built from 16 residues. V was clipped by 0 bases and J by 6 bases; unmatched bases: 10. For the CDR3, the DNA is TGTGCCATCAGTGAGTCGAAGTGGCAGGGGGAGGATGGCTACACCTTC. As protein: CAISESKWQGEDGYTF.

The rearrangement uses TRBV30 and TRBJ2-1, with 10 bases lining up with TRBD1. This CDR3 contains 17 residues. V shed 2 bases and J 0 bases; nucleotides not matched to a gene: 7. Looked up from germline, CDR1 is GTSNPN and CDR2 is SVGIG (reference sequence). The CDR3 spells CAWSYRDRGSSYNEQFF. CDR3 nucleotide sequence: TGTGCCTGGAGTTACCGGGACAGGGGTAGCTCCTACAATGAGCAGTTCTTC.

CDR3 sequence: CASSLAGSGEKLFF. CDR3 sequence (DNA): TGTGCCAGCAGCCTAGCGGGGTCGGGTGAAAAACTGTTTTTT. The chain recombines TRBV27 with TRBJ1-4; D is uncertain. The CDR3 runs to 14 residues. V lost 6 bases to trimming and J lost 7 bases, with 15 bases between them. CDR1 MNHEY and CDR2 SMNVEV come from the germline V gene (reference sequence).